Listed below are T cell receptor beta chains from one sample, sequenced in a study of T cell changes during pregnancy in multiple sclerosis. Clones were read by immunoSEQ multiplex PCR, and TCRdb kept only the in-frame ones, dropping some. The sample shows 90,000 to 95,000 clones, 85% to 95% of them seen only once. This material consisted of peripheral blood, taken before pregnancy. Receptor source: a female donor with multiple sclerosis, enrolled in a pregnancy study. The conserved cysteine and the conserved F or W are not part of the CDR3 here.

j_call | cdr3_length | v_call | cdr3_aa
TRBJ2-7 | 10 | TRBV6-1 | ASREGQREQY
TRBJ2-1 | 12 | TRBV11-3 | ASSGRGGLYEQF
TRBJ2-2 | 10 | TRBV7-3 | ASSLEAGELF
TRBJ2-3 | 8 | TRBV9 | ASSGETQY
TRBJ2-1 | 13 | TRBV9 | ASSWGGQGYNEQF
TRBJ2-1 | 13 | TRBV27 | ATREGSSSYNEQF
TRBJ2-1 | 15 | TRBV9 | ASSGGTSGGYYNEQF
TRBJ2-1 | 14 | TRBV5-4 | ASSPGGTSASNEQF
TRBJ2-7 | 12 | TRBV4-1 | ASSHKLTGPEQY
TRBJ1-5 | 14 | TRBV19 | ASSIRTGVGNQPQH
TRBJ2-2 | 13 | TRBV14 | ASSQVSGAVGELF
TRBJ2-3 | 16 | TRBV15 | ATSSSSGSRIYTDTQY
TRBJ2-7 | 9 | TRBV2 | ASSSSYEQY
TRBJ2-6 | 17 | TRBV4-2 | ASSQVIGGRTSGANVLT
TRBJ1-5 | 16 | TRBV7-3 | ASSLNRDRYDSNQPQH